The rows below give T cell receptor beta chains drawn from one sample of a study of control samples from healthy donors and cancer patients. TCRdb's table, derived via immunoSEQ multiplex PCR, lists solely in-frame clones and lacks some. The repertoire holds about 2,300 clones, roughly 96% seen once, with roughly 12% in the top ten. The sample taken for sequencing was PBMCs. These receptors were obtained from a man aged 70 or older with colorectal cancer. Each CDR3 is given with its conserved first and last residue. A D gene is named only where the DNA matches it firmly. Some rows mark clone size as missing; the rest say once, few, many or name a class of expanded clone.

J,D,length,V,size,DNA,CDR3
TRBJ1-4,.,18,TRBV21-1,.,TGTGCCAGCAGCAAGACAGGGGCCTTCACTCCAACTAATGAAAAACTGTTTTTT,CASSKTGAFTPTNEKLFF
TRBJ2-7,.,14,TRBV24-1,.,TGTGCCACCCCTGGGGGTTCTGGGGCGCTAGAGCAGTACTTC,CATPGGSGALEQYF
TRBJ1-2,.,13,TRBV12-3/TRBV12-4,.,TGTGCCAGCAGCGCAGGGGACGTCTATGGCTACACCTTC,CASSAGDVYGYTF
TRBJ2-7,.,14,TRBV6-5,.,TGTGCCAGCAGTTACAAGGGTAGCTCCTACGAGCAGTACTTC,CASSYKGSSYEQYF
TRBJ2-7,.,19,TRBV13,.,TGTGCCAGCAGCTCTTACAGGGAGCAATGGCTATACACCTCCTACGAGCAGTACTTC,CASSSYREQWLYTSYEQYF
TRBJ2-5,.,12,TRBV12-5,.,TGTGCTAGTGGTTTGGGTGAAGAGACCCAGTACTTC,CASGLGEETQYF
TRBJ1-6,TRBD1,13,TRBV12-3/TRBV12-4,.,TGTGCCAGCCAACAGGGGTCTGGATCACCCCTCCACTTT,CASQQGSGSPLHF
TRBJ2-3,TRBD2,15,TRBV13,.,TGTGCCAGCAGCACCGGGACTAGCGGGAGAGATACGCAGTATTTT,CASSTGTSGRDTQYF
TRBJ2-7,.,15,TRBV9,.,TGTGCCAGCAGCCAACAGGCTCAGGGGGGCTACGAGCAGTACTTC,CASSQQAQGGYEQYF
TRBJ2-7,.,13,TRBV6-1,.,TGTGCCAGCAGTGAAGTAGCAGGGTACGAGCAGTACTTC,CASSEVAGYEQYF
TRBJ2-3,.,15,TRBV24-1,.,TGTGCCACCAGTGACGCGGGGGCGGGCACAGATACGCAGTATTTT,CATSDAGAGTDTQYF
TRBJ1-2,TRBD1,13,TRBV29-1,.,TGCAGCGTTGTTTACCTGACAGGGGAGGGCTACACCTTC,CSVVYLTGEGYTF
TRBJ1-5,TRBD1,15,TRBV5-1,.,TGCGCCAGCGTGGACAGGGGCCATAGCAATCAGCCCCAGCATTTT,CASVDRGHSNQPQHF
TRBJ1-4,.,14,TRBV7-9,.,TGTGCCAGCAGCTCGAGACGGGAGAATGAAAAACTGTTTTTT,CASSSRRENEKLFF
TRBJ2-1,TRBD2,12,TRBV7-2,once,TGTGCCAGCAGCCTAGCGGGGGGTCGGGGGTTCTTC,CASSLAGGRGFF
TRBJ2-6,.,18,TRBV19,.,TGTGCCAGTATTAGGACAGCCGTAAGTTCACCTGGGGCCAACGTCCTGACTTTC,CASIRTAVSSPGANVLTF
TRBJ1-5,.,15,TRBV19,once,TGTGCCAGTAGTAAACGGACAGACCCCAATCAGCCCCAGCATTTT,CASSKRTDPNQPQHF
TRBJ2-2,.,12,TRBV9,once,TGTGCCAGCGATAGGAACACCGGGGAGCTGTTTTTT,CASDRNTGELFF
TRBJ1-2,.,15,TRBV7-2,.,TGTGCCAGCAGCCCTCAACAGGGCCCGGCTGATGGCTACACCTTC,CASSPQQGPADGYTF
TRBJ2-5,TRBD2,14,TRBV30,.,TGTGCCTGGAGTGTCGCTAGCGGGAGGGAGACCCAGTACTTC,CAWSVASGRETQYF
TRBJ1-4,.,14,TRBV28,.,TGTGCCAGCAGCCCAGGAGACCGGAATGAAAAACTGTTTTTT,CASSPGDRNEKLFF
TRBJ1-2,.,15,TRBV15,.,TGTGCCACCAGCAGAGATAAGGGAATTGACTATGGCTACACCTTC,CATSRDKGIDYGYTF
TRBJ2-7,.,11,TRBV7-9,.,TGTGCCAGCAGCCGCGGCAACGAGCAGTACTTC,CASSRGNEQYF
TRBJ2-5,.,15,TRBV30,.,TGTGCCTGGAGTGTACCGGGGGCGAAGGGAGAGACCCAGTACTTC,CAWSVPGAKGETQYF
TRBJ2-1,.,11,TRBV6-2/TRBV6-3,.,TGTGCCAGCAGTCTCTACAATGAGCAGTTCTTC,CASSLYNEQFF
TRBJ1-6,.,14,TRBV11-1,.,TGTGCCAGCAGCTTAGCAGGCCAGAATTCACCCCTCCACTTT,CASSLAGQNSPLHF
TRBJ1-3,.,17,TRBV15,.,TGTGCCACCAGCAGATTTGGACAGATACTCTCTGGAAACACCATATATTTT,CATSRFGQILSGNTIYF
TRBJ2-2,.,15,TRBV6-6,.,TGTGCCAGCAGTTACTCTGGAGGGTTGGGCGGGGAGCTGTTTTTT,CASSYSGGLGGELFF
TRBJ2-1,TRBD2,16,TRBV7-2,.,TGTGCCAGCAGGACCGCATTGGGACTAGCGGGAGTTGAGCAGTTCTTC,CASRTALGLAGVEQFF
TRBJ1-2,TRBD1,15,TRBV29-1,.,TGCAGCGTGAACGGACAGGGTGGGGGGAACTATGGCTACACCTTC,CSVNGQGGGNYGYTF
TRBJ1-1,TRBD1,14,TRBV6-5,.,TGTGCCAGCAGTTCGGACAGGGGTTACACTGAAGCTTTCTTT,CASSSDRGYTEAFF
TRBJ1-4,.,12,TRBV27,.,TGTGCCAGCAGCGGATTGGAGGGAAAACTGTTTTTT,CASSGLEGKLFF
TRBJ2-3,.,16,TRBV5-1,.,TGCGCCAGCAGCTCGACGCGAAACGGACAGACAGATACGCAGTATTTT,CASSSTRNGQTDTQYF
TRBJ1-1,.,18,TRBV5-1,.,TGCGCCAGCAGACTTGACCGGGGGCGATGGGGGTGTGGAACTGAAGCTTTCTTT,CASRLDRGRWGCGTEAFF
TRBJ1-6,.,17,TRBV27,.,TGTGCCAGCAGTTTATATTCGGCCAGCTCCTATAATTCACCCCTCCACTTT,CASSLYSASSYNSPLHF
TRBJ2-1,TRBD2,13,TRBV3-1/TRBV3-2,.,TGTGCCAGCAGGTCCTCTAGCGGCAATGAGCAGTTCTTC,CASRSSSGNEQFF
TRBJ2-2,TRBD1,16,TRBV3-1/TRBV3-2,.,TGTGCCAGCAGCCAAGGACAGGGTAGCTACACCGGGGAGCTGTTTTTT,CASSQGQGSYTGELFF
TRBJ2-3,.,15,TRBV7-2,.,TGTGCCAGCAGCTTAGGTGGCACCGGGCGGAATACGCAGTATTTT,CASSLGGTGRNTQYF
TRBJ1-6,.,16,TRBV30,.,TGTGCCTGGGCAGGACCGTGGGGCTCCTATAATTCACCCCTCCACTTT,CAWAGPWGSYNSPLHF
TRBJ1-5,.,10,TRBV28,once,TGTGCCACCGGAATTCAGCCCCAGCATTTT,CATGIQPQHF
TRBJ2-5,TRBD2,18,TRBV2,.,TGTGCCAGCAGTGGGGGCAGGGCAGCGGGGTCCTACCAAGAGACCCAGTACTTC,CASSGGRAAGSYQETQYF
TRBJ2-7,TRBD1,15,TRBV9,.,TGTGCCAGCTCCCCCTGGGGGACAGGGGGGCGGGGGCAGTACTTC,CASSPWGTGGRGQYF
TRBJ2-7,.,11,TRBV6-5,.,TGTGCCAGCCGGGTTGGGTACGAGCAGTACTTC,CASRVGYEQYF
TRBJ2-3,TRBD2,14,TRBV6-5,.,TGTGCCAGCAGTTACGGGAGGGGTACAGATACGCAGTATTTT,CASSYGRGTDTQYF
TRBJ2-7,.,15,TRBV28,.,TGTGCCACCGTAGCGTTGGGATTATCTTCCTCCGAGCAGTACTTC,CATVALGLSSSEQYF
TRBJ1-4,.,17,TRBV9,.,TGTGCCAGCAGCGTAGGAGCGTGGAAAGGTGTGACTGAAAAACTGTTTTTT,CASSVGAWKGVTEKLFF
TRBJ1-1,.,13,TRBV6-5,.,TGTGCCAGCAGTTACCGACGGAACACTGAAGCTTTCTTT,CASSYRRNTEAFF
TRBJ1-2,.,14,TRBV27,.,TGTGCCAGCAGTTTGAGGGAGCTAGGCTATGGCTACACCTTC,CASSLRELGYGYTF
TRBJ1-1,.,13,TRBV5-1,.,TGCGCCAGCAGTCCCCTCGTAAACACTGAAGCTTTCTTT,CASSPLVNTEAFF
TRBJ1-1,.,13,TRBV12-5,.,TGTGCTAGTGGTTCGGACTTACAGGGTAAAGCTTTCTTT,CASGSDLQGKAFF
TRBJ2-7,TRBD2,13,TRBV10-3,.,TGTGCCATCAAGACTAGCGGGAGTGCCGAGCAGTACTTC,CAIKTSGSAEQYF
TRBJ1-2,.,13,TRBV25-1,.,TGTGCCAGCAGTGAGCAGGGGCGCGAGGGCTACACCTTC,CASSEQGREGYTF
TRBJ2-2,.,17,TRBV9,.,TGTGCCAGCAGCGTAGAAATTGGGGCGTGGGGCACCGGGGAGCTGTTTTTT,CASSVEIGAWGTGELFF
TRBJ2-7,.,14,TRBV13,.,TGTGCCAGCAGCGCACAGTTCCGCTCCTACGAGCAGTACTTC,CASSAQFRSYEQYF
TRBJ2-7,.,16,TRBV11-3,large,TGTGCCAGCAGCTTCCGGACTCTTAAGGGGGACTACGAGCAGTACTTC,CASSFRTLKGDYEQYF
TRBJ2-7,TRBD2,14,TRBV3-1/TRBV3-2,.,TGTGCCAGCAGCCAAGTAGCGGGGAGCTACGAGCAGTACTTC,CASSQVAGSYEQYF
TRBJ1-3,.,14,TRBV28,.,TGTGCCAGCAAATACTCCCTCGGGGGAAACACCATATATTTT,CASKYSLGGNTIYF